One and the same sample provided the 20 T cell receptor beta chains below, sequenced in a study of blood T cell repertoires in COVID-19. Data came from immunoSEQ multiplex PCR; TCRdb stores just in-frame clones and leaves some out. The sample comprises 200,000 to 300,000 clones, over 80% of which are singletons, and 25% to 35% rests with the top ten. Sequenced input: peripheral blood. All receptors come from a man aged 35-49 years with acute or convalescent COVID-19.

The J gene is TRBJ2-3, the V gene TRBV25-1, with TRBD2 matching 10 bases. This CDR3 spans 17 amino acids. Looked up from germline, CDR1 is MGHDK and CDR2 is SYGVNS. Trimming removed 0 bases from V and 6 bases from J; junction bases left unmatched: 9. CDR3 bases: TGTGCCAGCAGTGAATATCGGAGCGGGAGGGCCCTGGATACGCAGTATTTT. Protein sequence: CASSEYRSGRALDTQYF.

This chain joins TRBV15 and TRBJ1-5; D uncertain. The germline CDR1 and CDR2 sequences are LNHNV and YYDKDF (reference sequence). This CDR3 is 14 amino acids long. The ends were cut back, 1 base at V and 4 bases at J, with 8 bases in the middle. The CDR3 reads CATSRVINNQPQHF. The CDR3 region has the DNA TGTGCCACCAGCAGAGTAATAAATAATCAGCCCCAGCATTTT.

CDR3 protein: CASSIDYGHGGSAVQGNQPQHF. The CDR3 nucleotides read TGTGCCAGTAGTATAGATTATGGCCACGGGGGGTCGGCGGTCCAAGGCAATCAGCCCCAGCATTTT. This rearrangement joins TRBV19 to TRBJ1-5; weak D call: TRBD1 (5 bases). Germline loops: CDR1 LNHDA, CDR2 SQIVND (reference sequence). Trimming shortened V by 0 bases and J by 2 bases, and 29 bases separated the two germline ends. This CDR3 contains 22 residues.

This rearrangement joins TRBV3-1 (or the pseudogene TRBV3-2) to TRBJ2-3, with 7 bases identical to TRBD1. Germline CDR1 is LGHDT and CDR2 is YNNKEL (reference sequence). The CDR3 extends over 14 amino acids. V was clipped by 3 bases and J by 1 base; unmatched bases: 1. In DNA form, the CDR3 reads TGTGCCAGCAGCCATCAGGGGGGCACAGATACGCAGTATTTT. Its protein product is CASSHQGGTDTQYF.

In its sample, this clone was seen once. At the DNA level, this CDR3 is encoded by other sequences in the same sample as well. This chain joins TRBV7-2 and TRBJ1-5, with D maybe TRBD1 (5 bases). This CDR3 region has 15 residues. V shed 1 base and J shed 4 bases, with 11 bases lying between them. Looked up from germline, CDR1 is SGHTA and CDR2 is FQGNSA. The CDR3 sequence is CASSLDGGGNQPQHF. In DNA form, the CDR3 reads TGTGCCAGCAGCTTAGACGGCGGGGGAAATCAGCCCCAGCATTTT.

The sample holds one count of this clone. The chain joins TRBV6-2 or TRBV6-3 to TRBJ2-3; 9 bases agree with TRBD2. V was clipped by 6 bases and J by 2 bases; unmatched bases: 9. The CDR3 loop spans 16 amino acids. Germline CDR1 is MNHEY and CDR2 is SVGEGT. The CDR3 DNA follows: TGTGCCAGCAGCCTCCCCCTAGCGGGACTCACAGATACGCAGTATTTT. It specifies CASSLPLAGLTDTQYF.

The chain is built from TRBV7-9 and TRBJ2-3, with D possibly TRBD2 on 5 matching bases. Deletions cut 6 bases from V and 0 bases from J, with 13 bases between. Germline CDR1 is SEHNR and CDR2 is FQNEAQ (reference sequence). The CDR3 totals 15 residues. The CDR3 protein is CASRVWRVSTDTQYF. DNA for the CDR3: TGTGCCAGCAGGGTGTGGCGGGTGAGCACAGATACGCAGTATTTT.

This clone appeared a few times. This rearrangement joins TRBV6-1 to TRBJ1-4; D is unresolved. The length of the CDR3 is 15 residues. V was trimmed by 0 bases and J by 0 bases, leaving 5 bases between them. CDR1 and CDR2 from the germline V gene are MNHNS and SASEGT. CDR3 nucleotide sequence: TGTGCCAGCAGTGAAGCAACAGCAACTAATGAAAAACTGTTTTTT. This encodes CASSEATATNEKLFF.

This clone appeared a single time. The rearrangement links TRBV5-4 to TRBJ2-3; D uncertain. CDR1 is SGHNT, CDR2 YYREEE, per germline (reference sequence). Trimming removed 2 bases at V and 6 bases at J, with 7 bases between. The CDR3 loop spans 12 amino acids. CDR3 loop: CASSLFSDTQYF. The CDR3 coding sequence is TGTGCCAGCAGCTTATTCTCGGATACGCAGTATTTT.

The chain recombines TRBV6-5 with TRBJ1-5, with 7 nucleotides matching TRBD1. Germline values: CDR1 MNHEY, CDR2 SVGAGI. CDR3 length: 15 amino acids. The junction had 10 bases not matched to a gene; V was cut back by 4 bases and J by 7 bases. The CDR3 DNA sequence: TGTGCCAGCAGTTCCGATGTGACAGGGAGACAGCCCCAGCATTTT. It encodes CASSSDVTGRQPQHF.

Here the CDR3 DNA reads TGTGCCAGTAGTTTCGCCTCAGGGGGTCGAGGCTACACCTTC. The encoded protein is CASSFASGGRGYTF. The genes are TRBV19 and TRBJ1-2, with 7 bases fitting TRBD1. Germline assignment: CDR1 LNHDA and CDR2 SQIVND (reference sequence). The CDR3 loop spans 14 amino acids. Unmatched junction bases numbered 11, after V lost 5 bases and J lost 8 bases.

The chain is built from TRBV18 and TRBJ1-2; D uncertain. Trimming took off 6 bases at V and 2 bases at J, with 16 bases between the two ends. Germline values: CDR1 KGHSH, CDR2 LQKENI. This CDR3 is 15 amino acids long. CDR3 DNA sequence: TGTGCCAGCTCCCCTACACGGGGAGGAAACTATGGCTACACCTTC. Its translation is CASSPTRGGNYGYTF.

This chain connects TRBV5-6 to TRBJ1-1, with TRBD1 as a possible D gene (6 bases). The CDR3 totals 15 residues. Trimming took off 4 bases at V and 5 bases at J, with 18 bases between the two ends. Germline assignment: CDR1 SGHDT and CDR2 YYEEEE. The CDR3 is CASSENTGIRTEAFF. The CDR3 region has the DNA TGTGCCAGCAGCGAAAATACAGGGATACGGACTGAAGCTTTCTTT.

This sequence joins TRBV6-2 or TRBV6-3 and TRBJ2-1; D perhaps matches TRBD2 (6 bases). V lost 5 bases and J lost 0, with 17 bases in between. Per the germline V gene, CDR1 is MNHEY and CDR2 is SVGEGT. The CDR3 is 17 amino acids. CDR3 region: CASSVSGLSSSYNEQFF. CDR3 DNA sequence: TGTGCCAGCAGTGTCTCGGGACTTTCGAGCTCCTACAATGAGCAGTTCTTC.

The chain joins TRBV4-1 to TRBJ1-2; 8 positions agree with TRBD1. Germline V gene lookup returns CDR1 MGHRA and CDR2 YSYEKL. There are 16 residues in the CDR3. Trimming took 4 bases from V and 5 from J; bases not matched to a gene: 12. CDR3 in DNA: TGCGCCAGCAGCCGAGAGCGACAGGGGTTGGGGTATGGCTACACCTTC. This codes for CASSRERQGLGYGYTF.

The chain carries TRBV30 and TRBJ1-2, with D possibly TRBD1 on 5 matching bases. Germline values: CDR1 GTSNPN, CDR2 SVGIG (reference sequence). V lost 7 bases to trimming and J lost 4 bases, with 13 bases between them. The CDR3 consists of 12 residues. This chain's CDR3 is CASSGGTYGYTF. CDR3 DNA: TGTGCCTCCTCGGGGGGGACCTATGGCTACACCTTC.

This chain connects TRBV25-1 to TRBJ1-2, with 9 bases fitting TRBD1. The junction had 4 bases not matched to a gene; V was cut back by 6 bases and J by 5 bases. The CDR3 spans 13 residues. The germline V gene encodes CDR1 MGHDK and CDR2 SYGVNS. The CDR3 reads CASRGQGWYGYTF. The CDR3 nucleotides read TGTGCCAGCAGAGGACAGGGGTGGTATGGCTACACCTTC.

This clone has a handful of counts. The DNA of the CDR3 is TGTGCCAGCATCTCGGTAGCCAAAAACATTCAGTACTTC. Translating gives CASISVAKNIQYF. The V and J genes are TRBV2 and TRBJ2-4; no definite D call. Per germline, CDR1 SNHLY and CDR2 FYNNEI. The CDR3 totals 13 residues. Trimming took 7 bases from V and 0 from J, leaving 7 bases between them.

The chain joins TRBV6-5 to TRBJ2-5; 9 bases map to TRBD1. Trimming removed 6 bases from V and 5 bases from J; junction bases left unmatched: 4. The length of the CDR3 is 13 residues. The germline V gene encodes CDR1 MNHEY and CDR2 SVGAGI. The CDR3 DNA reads TGTGCCAGCAGACAGGGGGCAGGTGAGACCCAGTACTTC. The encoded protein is CASRQGAGETQYF.

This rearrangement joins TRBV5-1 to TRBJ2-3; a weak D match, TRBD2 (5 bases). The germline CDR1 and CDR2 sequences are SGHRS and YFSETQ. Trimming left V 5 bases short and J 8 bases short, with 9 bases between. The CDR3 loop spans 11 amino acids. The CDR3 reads CASREEATQYF. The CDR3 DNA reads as TGCGCCAGCAGGGAGGAGGCTACGCAGTATTTT.